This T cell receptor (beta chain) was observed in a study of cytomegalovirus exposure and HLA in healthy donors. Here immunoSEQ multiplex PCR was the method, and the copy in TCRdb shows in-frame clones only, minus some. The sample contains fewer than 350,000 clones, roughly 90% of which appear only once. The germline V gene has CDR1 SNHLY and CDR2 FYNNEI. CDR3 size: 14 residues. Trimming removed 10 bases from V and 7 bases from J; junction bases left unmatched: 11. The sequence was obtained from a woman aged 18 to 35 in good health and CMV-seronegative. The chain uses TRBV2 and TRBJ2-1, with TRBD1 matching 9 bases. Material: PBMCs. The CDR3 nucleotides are TGTGCCATCCTGGACGGGACAGGGACGAATGAGCAGTTCTTC. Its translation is CAILDGTGTNEQFF.